The next 10 T cell receptor beta chains were all read from a single sample in a study of Graves' ophthalmopathy and Graves' hyperthyroidism. Amplified material comprised TCR beta CDR3 regions derived from RNA transcripts. HTBI primers served in a first-round RT-PCR, which a second-round multiplex PCR followed. TCRdb processed the multiplex PCR reads anew with MiXCR; each CDR3 protein has one entry. The sample consists of roughly 480,000 distinct CDR3 sequences, over 13% of them appearing once. Sequences were obtained from blood. The receptors were sampled from a woman under 40 with Graves' ophthalmopathy.

The chain carries TRBV6-1 and TRBJ2-5; unclear D gene. Germline lookup yields CDR1 MNHNS and CDR2 SASEGT. Trimming removed 10 bases at V and 6 bases at J, with 15 bases between. The CDR3 runs to 12 residues. The CDR3 bases are TGTGCCACCGCGAGGCCTGGTCAGACCCAGTACTTC. Amino acid sequence: CATARPGQTQYF.

This clonotype was recorded at least ten times. The CDR3 bases are TGTGCCAGCAGTTTCGCCGGGACAAGCAACACAGATACGCAGTATTTT. Its protein product is CASSFAGTSNTDTQYF. V usage is TRBV6-5 and J usage is TRBJ2-3; the D gene is possibly TRBD1 (6 bases). V lost 4 bases to trimming and J lost 2 bases, with 16 bases between them. There are 16 residues in the CDR3. Germline CDR1 reads MNHEY; CDR2 reads SVGAGI.

This clonotype was observed many times. The chain links TRBV4-1 to TRBJ2-5; the D call may be TRBD1 or TRBD2 (7 bases each). The CDR3 is 15 amino acids. Between the trimmed V and J ends, which lost 0 bases and 5 bases, there was a span of 13 bases. CDR1 and CDR2 from the germline V gene are MGHRA and YSYEKL. CDR3 residues: CASSQEPGGGETQYF. As DNA, the CDR3 is TGCGCCAGCAGCCAAGAGCCAGGGGGAGGGGAGACCCAGTACTTC.

In its sample, this clonotype was seen many times. The chain uses TRBV6-5 and TRBJ1-1, with unresolved D. The CDR3 has 13 residues. The V end was cut by 7 bases, the J end by 1 base, with 10 bases between. Germline lookup yields CDR1 MNHEY and CDR2 SVGAGI. CDR3 region: CASKRGKNTEAFF. The CDR3 DNA reads TGTGCCAGCAAGAGAGGGAAGAACACTGAAGCTTTCTTT.

The table lists this clonotype with a few counts. The V call is TRBV3-1, the J call TRBJ2-5, with 11 bases matching TRBD2. V was clipped by 3 bases and J by 5 bases; unmatched bases: 11. This CDR3 has 17 amino acids. Germline V gives CDR1 LGHDT, CDR2 YNNKEL (reference sequence). The DNA for the CDR3 is TGTGCCAGCAGCCAGGAACGACTAGCGGGGAGGGGGGAGACCCAGTACTTC. Translating it yields CASSQERLAGRGETQYF.

This clonotype was observed at least ten times. The chain links TRBV27 to TRBJ1-2; a weak D match, TRBD1 (5 bases). CDR1 and CDR2 from the germline V gene are MNHEY and SMNVEV (reference sequence). This CDR3 spans 16 amino acids. The V and J ends lost 6 bases and 4 bases respectively, with 21 bases between them. In nucleotides, the CDR3 is TGTGCCAGCAGGGGATATTCAGGGCCTCGGCTCTATGGCTACACCTTC. It yields the protein CASRGYSGPRLYGYTF.

This clonotype was recorded many times. The chain joins TRBV7-8 to TRBJ1-1, with D possibly TRBD1 on 6 matching bases. V was pared by 1 base and J by 0 bases, with 15 bases between. The CDR3 spans 17 residues. Germline loops: CDR1 SGHVS, CDR2 FQNEAQ. The CDR3 region has the DNA TGTGCCAGCAGCTTAGTAGGGGGGGGCAGCTTGAACACTGAAGCTTTCTTT. This codes for CASSLVGGGSLNTEAFF.

This clonotype was recorded many times. The rearrangement joins TRBV6-5 to TRBJ1-6, with D possibly matching TRBD1 (5 bases). V was cut by 7 bases and J by 3 bases, with 16 bases left in between. CDR1 and CDR2 from the germline V gene are MNHEY and SVGAGI. The CDR3 length is 16 residues. CDR3 in amino acids: CASTRTDKSYNSPLHF. The DNA of the CDR3 is TGTGCCAGCACCAGAACGGACAAGAGCTATAATTCACCCCTCCACTTT.

This chain links TRBV18 with TRBJ2-7; no definite D call. The CDR3 spans 13 residues. The germline V and J ends were trimmed by 3 bases and 4 bases, with 10 bases remaining between them. The V gene's germline CDR1 is KGHSH and CDR2 LQKENI. The CDR3 DNA sequence: TGTGCCAGCTCACCGCGGTCGAGGTACGAGCAGTACTTC. The encoded protein is CASSPRSRYEQYF.

This clonotype was observed many times. The chain recombines TRBV30 with TRBJ1-1; D unresolved. This CDR3 is 13 amino acids long. The germline gives CDR1 GTSNPN, CDR2 SVGIG (reference sequence). V dropped 0 bases and J dropped 5 bases, with 10 bases sitting between them. The CDR3 coding sequence is TGTGCCTGGAGTGTAAGTTTGGGGACTGAAGCTTTCTTT. Translation gives CAWSVSLGTEAFF.